One sample yielded the 11 T cell receptor beta chains listed below, sequenced in a study of blood T cell repertoires in COVID-19. Using immunoSEQ multiplex PCR, the repertoire was profiled, and TCRdb retains in-frame clones only, with some absent. Of over 200,000 clones in the sample, 81% were seen once. Material: peripheral blood. The receptor source for this set is a woman aged 80 or over with acute or convalescent COVID-19.

The V gene is TRBV19, the J gene TRBJ2-7; 8 bases match TRBD2. This CDR3 is 15 amino acids long. CDR1 and CDR2 from the germline V gene are LNHDA and SQIVND (reference sequence). Unmatched junction bases numbered 8, after V lost 5 bases and J lost 2 bases. The DNA of the CDR3 is TGTGCCAGTAGTCCCTTGCGGGGGGCAACCTACGAGCAGTACTTC. Protein sequence: CASSPLRGATYEQYF.

J is TRBJ2-1 and V is TRBV19, with 13 bases lining up with TRBD2. Losses at the gene ends were 7 bases for V and 11 bases for J; bases not matched to a gene: 11. CDR3 length: 15 residues. Per germline, CDR1 LNHDA and CDR2 SQIVND (reference sequence). The CDR3 sequence is CASTMTSGGFQQQFF. The CDR3, as DNA: TGTGCCAGTACCATGACTAGCGGGGGGTTTCAGCAGCAGTTCTTC.

The chain links TRBV2 to TRBJ1-5, with a weak D call TRBD1 (6 bases). Trimming removed 3 bases from V and 5 bases from J, with 11 bases in between. Germline CDR1 is SNHLY and CDR2 is FYNNEI. The CDR3 covers 14 residues. The CDR3, as DNA: TGTGCCAGCAGTGACCGAACAGGGTATCAGCCCCAGCATTTT. This translates into CASSDRTGYQPQHF. The full variable domain, with the rest looked up from reference TRBV2 and TRBJ1-5, is EPEVTQTPSHQVTQMGQEVILRCVPISNHLYFYWYRQILGQKVEFLVSFYNNEISEKSEIFDDQFSVERPDGSNFTLKIRSTKLEDSAMYFCASSDRTGYQPQHFGDGTRLSIL.

In this sample, this clone turned up many times. The chain employs TRBV19 and TRBJ2-7; TRBD1 matches 8 bases. The CDR3 length is 14 residues. The V segment lost 8 bases and the J segment 2 bases; nucleotides outside the gene matches: 8. Germline loops: CDR1 LNHDA, CDR2 SQIVND (reference sequence). The CDR3 DNA reads as TGTGCCAGTGCCCCACAGGGGGACGCCTACGAGCAGTACTTC. Its protein product is CASAPQGDAYEQYF.

The V and J genes are TRBV28 and TRBJ2-7; 10 positions agree with TRBD1. CDR3 size: 14 residues. J lost 0 bases, V lost 5 bases, and 1 base had no gene match. Germline assignment: CDR1 MDHEN and CDR2 SYDVKM. The CDR3 DNA follows: TGTGCCAGCAGTAGGACAGGGGGCTCCTACGAGCAGTACTTC. Its translation is CASSRTGGSYEQYF.

The J gene is TRBJ2-7, the V gene TRBV12-3 or TRBV12-4, with D maybe TRBD2 (5 bases). The CDR3 is made up of 12 amino acids. Trimming shortened V by 6 bases and J by 2 bases, and 8 bases separated the two germline ends. The CDR3 DNA follows: TGTGCCAGCAGCCGAGGGACCTACGAGCAGTACTTC. As protein: CASSRGTYEQYF.

The CDR3 protein is CASSFDGRAGNEQFF. Here the CDR3 DNA reads TGTGCCAGCAGCTTTGACGGGAGGGCCGGTAATGAGCAGTTCTTC. The chain recombines TRBV5-4 with TRBJ2-1; 8 bases align to TRBD2. The trim removed 2 bases at V and 7 bases at J, leaving 8 bases unmatched. CDR1 and CDR2 from the germline V gene are SGHNT and YYREEE (reference sequence). The CDR3 has 15 amino acids. Full variable domain (missing parts from reference TRBV5-4 and TRBJ2-1): ETGVTQSPTHLIKTRGQQVTLRCSSQSGHNTVSWYQQALGQGPQFIFQYYREEENGRGNFPPRFSGLQFPNYSSELNVNALELDDSALYLCASSFDGRAGNEQFFGPGTRLTVL.

The chain recombines TRBV3-1 (or the pseudogene TRBV3-2) with TRBJ2-3; the D gene is possibly TRBD2 (5 bases). This CDR3 comprises 17 residues. Germline loops: CDR1 LGHDT, CDR2 YNNKEL (reference sequence). With 0 bases removed from V and 0 bases from J, the gap between germline ends came to 13 bases. CDR3 sequence reads: CASSQDMPSLSTDTQYF. As DNA, the CDR3 is TGTGCCAGCAGCCAAGATATGCCTAGCCTGAGCACAGATACGCAGTATTTT.

The V and J genes are TRBV2 and TRBJ1-2; 10 bases are shared with TRBD1. From germline, CDR1 is SNHLY and CDR2 FYNNEI. The CDR3 has 14 residues. The V and J ends lost 4 bases and 6 bases, in that order; junction bases with no gene match: 5. CDR3 nucleotides: TGTGCCAGCAGTGGACTTGGGACAGGGGATGGCTACACCTTC. Protein sequence: CASSGLGTGDGYTF.

This chain joins TRBV6-1 and TRBJ1-3; D is perhaps TRBD1 (6 bases). CDR1 is MNHNS and CDR2 is SASEGT in the germline V gene. Trimming took 3 bases from V and 4 from J, leaving 13 bases between them. The CDR3 has 15 residues. The CDR3 protein is CASSDKTGRGNTIYF. CDR3 DNA sequence: TGTGCCAGCAGTGACAAAACAGGGCGAGGAAACACCATATATTTT.

The V call is TRBV2, the J call TRBJ2-3; D may be TRBD1 (5 bases). The CDR3 has 14 residues. CDR1 and CDR2 from the germline V gene are SNHLY and FYNNEI. V lost 8 bases and J 1 base, leaving 13 bases between the germline ends. In DNA, the CDR3 is TGTGCCAGCGACACAGGCCTTCGCACAGATACGCAGTATTTT. Protein sequence: CASDTGLRTDTQYF.